Presented here are 4 T cell receptor beta chains from one specimen sequenced in a study of blood T cells in healthy people across ages. With a J-beta primer mix and a sample-barcoded 5' primer, a second PCR ran about 6 to 11 cycles. TCRdb reprocessed the 5' RACE reads via MiXCR and lists one record per CDR3 protein. The data hold roughly 1,500,000 distinct CDR3 sequences, with roughly 30% observed a single time. Sequenced material: blood. The receptors derive from a woman in her twenties or thirties in good health.

The sample holds a few counts of this clonotype. The J gene is TRBJ1-5, the V gene TRBV12-3 or TRBV12-4; D uncertain. The CDR3 consists of 14 residues. Trimming took off 7 bases at V and 5 bases at J, with 15 bases between the two ends. Here the CDR3 DNA reads TGTGCCAGCACCATTGGGCTTGGGGATCAGCCCCAGCATTTT. This sequence encodes CASTIGLGDQPQHF.

This clonotype showed up many times. CDR3 DNA: TGCAGTGCTTTCTCTAGCGGGAGGTTTGGGACCTACGAGCAGTACTTC. This encodes CSAFSSGRFGTYEQYF. The J gene is TRBJ2-7, the V gene TRBV20-1, with 11 bases that match TRBD2. In germline, CDR1 is DFQATT, CDR2 SNEGSKA (reference sequence). Unmatched junction bases numbered 11, after V lost 5 bases and J lost 2 bases. The CDR3 extends over 16 amino acids.

This clonotype was detected ten times or more. CDR3 protein: CASSPIGREKNTEAFF. CDR3 nucleotides: TGCGCCAGCAGCCCGATAGGGAGGGAGAAGAACACTGAAGCTTTCTTT. The genes are TRBV4-1 and TRBJ1-1; unclear D gene. The ends were cut back, 4 bases at V and 1 base at J, with 16 bases in the middle. The CDR3 consists of 16 residues. The germline V gene encodes CDR1 MGHRA and CDR2 YSYEKL.

The chain combines TRBV4-1 with TRBJ1-4; D is undetermined. This CDR3 contains 16 residues. Germline CDR1 reads MGHRA; CDR2 reads YSYEKL. V lost 4 bases and J 0 bases, leaving 12 bases between the germline ends. CDR3 coding DNA: TGCGCCAGCAGCCTTCAGACCCGTGCAACTAATGAAAAACTGTTTTTT. Amino acid sequence: CASSLQTRATNEKLFF.